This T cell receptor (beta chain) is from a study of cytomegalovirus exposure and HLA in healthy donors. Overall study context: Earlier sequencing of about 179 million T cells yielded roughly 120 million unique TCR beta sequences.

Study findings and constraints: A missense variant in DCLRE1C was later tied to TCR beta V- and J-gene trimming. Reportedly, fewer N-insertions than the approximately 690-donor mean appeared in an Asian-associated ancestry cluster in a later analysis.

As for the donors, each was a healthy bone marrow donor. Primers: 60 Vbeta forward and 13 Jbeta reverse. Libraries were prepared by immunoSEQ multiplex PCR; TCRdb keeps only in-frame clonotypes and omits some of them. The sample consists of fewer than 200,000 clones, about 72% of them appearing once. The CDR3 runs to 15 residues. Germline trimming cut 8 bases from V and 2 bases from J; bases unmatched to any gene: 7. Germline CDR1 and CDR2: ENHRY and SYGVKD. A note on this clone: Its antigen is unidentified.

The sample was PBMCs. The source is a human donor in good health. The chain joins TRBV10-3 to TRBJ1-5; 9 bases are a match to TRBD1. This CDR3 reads CAIGTGGAGNQPQHF. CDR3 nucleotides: TGTGCCATCGGTACAGGGGGCGCGGGCAATCAGCCCCAGCATTTT.